This T cell receptor (beta chain) derives from a study of blood T cell repertoires in COVID-19 (dated by TCRdb to 2018 to 2020). General notes on the study: Samples covering the acute and convalescent phases of COVID-19 were provided by collaborators in the United States, Italy and Spain. The prospective study material was composed of cDNA or gDNA derived from T cells, B-cell-depleted T cells, or PBMCs. The dataset comprised deeply sampled blood TCRbeta repertoires from subjects exposed to, actively infected with, or recovered from COVID-19. A freely available public database, intended as a resource for researchers studying the immune response to SARS-CoV-2, is where the repertoires were released. The samples were drawn from two sources: the first 160 participants of the ongoing ImmuneRACE study, and 1,200 or so subjects contributed by 6 global collaborators. Nearly every sample came with metadata listing a de-identified subject ID, COVID-19 status, age in years and sex. Where available, HLA class I and class II types were taken from metadata supplied by the sample provider and were not determined by assay-based typing. Points the paper makes about the study in general: How much clinical and demographic metadata was included differed by source and by participant, and the metadata was provided uncurated.

Collaborating institutions collected whole blood in K2EDTA tubes following their own protocols. For TCRbeta analysis, collaborators shipped samples in one of three forms: frozen whole blood, isolated PBMCs, or DNA extracted from either of those sample types. TCRbeta CDR3 regions were amplified from genomic DNA using the immunoSEQ Assay, a bias-controlled multiplex PCR. In the original analysis: The number of nucleated cells in each sample was estimated by amplification of reference gene primers within the assay. To quantify the absolute abundance of each unique TCRbeta CDR3 rearrangement, sequence reads were collapsed and filtered. Productive Simpson clonality was computed per sample as the square root of Simpson's diversity index over productive rearrangements. TCRdb stores this immuneACCESS table with in-frame sequences only. Part of the clones is absent; in the studies checked, under half of the shortfall reflects unresolved V genes, and no reason is known for the rest. V, J and clone size are those of that table, while D and trimming were read from the DNA. The sample contains 380,000 or so clones, more than 75% of them found a single time. The biggest ten clones account for approximately 1% of the sample.

The germline V gene supplies CDR1 MDHEN and CDR2 SYDVKM. From the cysteine up to the phenylalanine, the CDR3 has a length of 13 residues. CDR3 DNA only is kept here, 39 bases in frame from base 1. The germline V end is reduced by 8 bases and the J end by 4 bases; junction bases left unmatched: 4. Concerning this clone itself: Its antigen is unknown. No clone much larger than this one lies a single base away; base qualities are absent.

The sequencing input was peripheral blood. The TCR was taken from a human donor with acute or convalescent COVID-19. The donor label of this sample is uncertain. The rearranged chain carries TRBV28 and TRBJ1-2; 10 of the junction bases match TRBD1. In nucleotides, the sequence is TGTGCCAGCCGACAGGGGGCGGTCTATGGCTACACCTTC. This sequence encodes CASRQGAVYGYTF.